Listed below are T cell receptor beta chains from one sample, sequenced in a study of post-analysis software for immune sequencing data. Using its own MiXCR run on the PCR reads, TCRdb lists one record per CDR3 protein. Here the sample spans fewer than 850,000 distinct CDR3 sequences, under 60% being singletons. The sequenced sample was blood. The receptors originated from a girl aged 10 to 17 with multiple sclerosis. CDR3s include the opening cysteine and the closing phenylalanine or tryptophan. Expanded clones are given a class, and other clones once, few, many or no size at all.

size: few
V: TRBV4-1
J: TRBJ2-5
CDR3: CASSQDPRVETQYF

size: .
V: TRBV9
J: TRBJ1-2
CDR3: CASRSGLGAYGYTF

size: .
V: TRBV20-1
J: TRBJ2-7
CDR3: CSARLGITYYEQYF

size: few
V: TRBV20-1
J: TRBJ2-1
CDR3: CSATQAGPYSEQFF

size: once
V: TRBV25-1
J: TRBJ1-2
CDR3: CASSEQTGNGYTF

size: many
V: TRBV6-5
J: TRBJ2-7
CDR3: CASSQQGYEQYF

size: .
V: TRBV12-3/TRBV12-4
J: .
CDR3: CASSLAELYEQYF

size: .
V: TRBV15
J: TRBJ2-7
CDR3: CATSRDRRGRTYEQYF

size: .
V: TRBV5-5
J: TRBJ2-1
CDR3: CASSYEGRNEQFF

size: .
V: TRBV18
J: TRBJ2-3
CDR3: CASSPPTSGLPDTQYF

size: few
V: TRBV27
J: TRBJ2-7
CDR3: CASSTTGSGYEQYF

size: few
V: TRBV12-3/TRBV12-4
J: .
CDR3: CASSLRVGTDHYEQYF

size: .
V: TRBV12-5
J: TRBJ1-2
CDR3: CASLDSSNGYTF

size: .
V: TRBV12-3/TRBV12-4
J: TRBJ1-1
CDR3: CASRPRQASMNTEAFF

size: few
V: TRBV7-2
J: TRBJ1-2
CDR3: CASSPSQGGYTF

size: .
V: TRBV12-3/TRBV12-4
J: TRBJ2-3
CDR3: CANSRITGMGGKGADTQYF

size: few
V: TRBV20-1
J: TRBJ2-3
CDR3: CSAQRTEADTQYF

size: .
V: TRBV20-1
J: TRBJ2-7
CDR3: CSAQRIAGVYEQYF

size: few
V: TRBV4-3
J: TRBJ2-1
CDR3: CAGSQGGTNNEQFF

size: .
V: TRBV9
J: TRBJ2-7
CDR3: CASSPQAGSTYEQYF

size: .
V: TRBV24-1
J: TRBJ2-1
CDR3: CATSDPQVGTEHNEQFF

size: few
V: TRBV2
J: TRBJ2-3
CDR3: CASILAGTDTQYF

size: few
V: TRBV7-8
J: TRBJ2-7
CDR3: CASSLPGTTTYEQYF

size: many
V: TRBV7-2
J: TRBJ2-3
CDR3: CASSPGHSTDTQYF

size: .
V: TRBV14
J: TRBJ1-1
CDR3: CASRAGIRNTEAFF

size: .
V: TRBV6-5
J: TRBJ1-2
CDR3: CASRQAGTGYGYTF

size: .
V: TRBV12-3/TRBV12-4
J: TRBJ2-7
CDR3: CASSTLAGTSGNTYEQYF

size: once
V: TRBV20-1
J: TRBJ2-1
CDR3: CSVRDPWGEGHEQFF

size: .
V: TRBV29-1
J: TRBJ1-1
CDR3: CSVKGVIGTEAFF

size: .
V: TRBV2
J: TRBJ1-1
CDR3: CASKQTNTEAFF

size: few
V: TRBV4-1
J: TRBJ2-3
CDR3: CASSQDVPQGTDTQYF

size: few
V: TRBV6-5
J: TRBJ1-5
CDR3: CASSYGAIQPQHF

size: .
V: TRBV7-3
J: TRBJ2-1
CDR3: CASSYGTDGDEQFF

size: .
V: TRBV12-3/TRBV12-4
J: TRBJ1-2
CDR3: CASSLADQGVYGYTF

size: .
V: TRBV20-1
J: TRBJ2-1
CDR3: CSAPGLAGRNEQFF

size: .
V: TRBV27
J: TRBJ1-1
CDR3: CASSLNGVSEAFF

size: .
V: TRBV2
J: TRBJ1-5
CDR3: CASRSGQSNQPQHF

size: .
V: TRBV20-1
J: TRBJ2-3
CDR3: CSAPSIREGTDTQYF

size: few
V: TRBV27
J: TRBJ2-3
CDR3: CASSLYPPHLGRRPTDTQYF